Here is one TCR beta chain with its context. The antigen is unknown. Template material for amplifying TCR beta CDR3 regions consisted of RNA transcripts. The HTBI set primed first-round TCR CDR3 RT-PCR. Each CDR3 protein is one row after TCRdb ran MiXCR on the multiplex PCR reads. Of roughly 740,000 distinct CDR3 sequences in the sample, 15% to 20% were seen once. Stable Graves' hyperthyroidism denoted no ophthalmopathy progression over 18 months. Researchers barred patients who had uncontrolled infection, other autoimmune disease, pregnancy or lactation. The source of the sample is a study of T cells in Graves' hyperthyroidism and ophthalmopathy. Study details: Peripheral blood specimens were obtained at initial diagnosis, prior to any treatment.

The CDR3 totals 14 residues. CDR1 is GTSNPN and CDR2 is SVGIG in the germline V gene (reference sequence). J gave up 6 bases and V 1 base, and 6 bases lay outside the gene matches. Notes on the study in general: A model using 13 V-J features told ophthalmopathy apart from stable hyperthyroidism.

The gene calls are TRBV30 and TRBJ2-4, with 7 bases identical to TRBD2. Input material: blood. This TCR came from a man aged 18 to 30 with Graves' hyperthyroidism. CDR3 sequence (DNA): TGTGCCTGGAGTGATGTTAGGACTAGAAACATTCAGTACTTC. Its translation is CAWSDVRTRNIQYF.